This T cell receptor beta chain was sequenced for a study of CD8 T cells in Susac syndrome. This CDR3 contains 16 residues. Trimming cost V 0 bases and J 4 bases; bases outside gene matches: 5. The germline gives CDR1 LNHDA, CDR2 SQIVND (reference sequence). The authors carried out high-throughput sequencing of TCR beta. They applied it to CD8+ and CD4+ T cells obtained from blood. The multiple sclerosis controls, all treatment-naive patients, had relapsing-remitting disease that was stable or active. TEMRA cells were FACS-enriched, with CD8+ and CD4+ T cells isolated negatively. The authors reverse transcribed roughly 0.5 to 1 ug RNA with random hexamers. An immunoSEQ multiplex PCR generated amplified TCR beta CDR3 products spanning 54 Vbeta and 13 Jbeta. TCRdb passed the immunoSEQ multiplex PCR reads through MiXCR, listing each CDR3 protein once. The sample holds about 210,000 distinct CDR3 sequences, around 96% seen once.

The J gene is TRBJ1-2, the V gene TRBV19; TRBD1 agrees at 10 bases. The receptor was isolated from a human donor with multiple sclerosis. The sequenced material came from CD4+ T cells from PBMCs. The CDR3 sequence: CASSIETGTGAYGYTF. The CDR3 DNA is TGTGCCAGTAGTATAGAAACCGGGACAGGGGCCTATGGCTACACCTTC.